This passage covers 4 T cell receptor beta chains from one sample sequenced in a study of blood T cell repertoires in COVID-19. TCRdb's copy holds only in-frame clones and misses some; the assay was immunoSEQ multiplex PCR. There are 150,000 to 200,000 clones in the sample; 75% to 85% occur only once, and approximately 6% lies in the top ten. Material: PBMCs or T cells enriched from blood (not recorded which). These receptors were obtained from a man in his forties who had recovered from COVID-19.

This clone turned up a few times. V gene TRBV30 combines with J gene TRBJ2-1; D possibly corresponds to TRBD2 (6 bases). Between the trimmed V and J ends, which lost 0 bases and 6 bases, there was a span of 9 bases. Germline CDR1 and CDR2: GTSNPN and SVGIG (reference sequence). The CDR3 spans 13 residues. The CDR3, as DNA: TGTGCCTGGAGTGTTTGGAGGGCCAATGAGCAGTTCTTC. Translated: CAWSVWRANEQFF.

This chain uses TRBV21-1 with TRBJ2-3; no check of the table's D call, TRBD2, against the DNA was made. TRBV21-1 corresponds to a pseudogene. The CDR3 covers 16 residues. As DNA, the CDR3 is TGTGCCAGCCCCCAGAAGGTCGGGGAAAGCACAGATACGCAGTATTTT. As protein: CASPQKVGESTDTQYF.

This clone is a singleton in its sample. The chain couples TRBV27 to TRBJ2-1; 11 bases match TRBD1. Per germline, CDR1 MNHEY and CDR2 SMNVEV (reference sequence). The length of the CDR3 is 15 residues. Trimming at V came to 5 bases and at J to 4 bases, leaving 4 bases not matched to a gene. CDR3 sequence (DNA): TGTGCCAGCAGTAGGACAGGGGGCTGGTACAATGAGCAGTTCTTC. Translated: CASSRTGGWYNEQFF.

V usage is TRBV6-8 and J usage is TRBJ1-5, with 10 bases lining up with TRBD1. Germline-derived CDR1 and CDR2 are MNHGY and SAAAGT. The V gene end was trimmed by 0 bases and the J gene end by 6 bases; junction bases not matched to a gene: 5. CDR3 length: 16 amino acids. CDR3 coding DNA: TGTGCCAGCAGTTACTCAGGATGGACAGGGGGTCAGCCCCAGCATTTT. It yields the protein CASSYSGWTGGQPQHF.